Detailed here is one T cell receptor beta chain. What it binds is not known. CD4+ cells underwent separation, giving CD45RA+ naive and CD45RA-negative memory subsets. This sample is part of a study of shared clonotypes between healthy human individuals. Study-wide results and caveats: The small donor group covered limited genetic and exposure diversity.

The data were produced by immunoSEQ multiplex PCR, yet TCRdb's version contains in-frame clones alone and is incomplete. This table holds about 1.4 million clones, 95% to 97% found once. Germline loops: CDR1 SGHTS, CDR2 YDEGEE. With 4 bases clipped from V and 7 bases from J, the junction kept 4 bases outside the gene matches. The CDR3 has 14 residues. The genes are TRBV5-8 and TRBJ1-3, with TRBD1 identical over 11 bases. This receptor was identified in a young man in good health. What was sequenced was naive CD4+ T cells sorted from blood. The subset here: CD45RA+ positively selected. The CDR3 is CASSQRDRGNTIYF. The DNA for the CDR3 is TGTGCCAGCAGCCAAAGGGACAGGGGGAACACCATATATTTT.